The 30 T cell receptor beta chains below come from one sample, sequenced in a study of control samples from healthy donors and cancer patients. Using immunoSEQ multiplex PCR, the repertoire was profiled, and TCRdb retains in-frame clones only, with some absent. Here the sample spans 35,000 to 50,000 clones, around 87% being singletons. The material sequenced was PBMCs. The receptors here all came from a woman in her sixties or seventies with lung cancer.

V usage is TRBV4-3 and J usage is TRBJ1-2, with D perhaps TRBD1 (5 bases). Germline V lookup: CDR1 LGHNA, CDR2 YSLEER. Trimming pared 1 base from V and 4 bases from J, leaving 13 bases between. This CDR3 contains 15 residues. Here the CDR3 DNA reads TGCGCCAGCAGCCAAGCTGGGGGTGGGGGCTATGGCTACACCTTC. Its protein product is CASSQAGGGGYGYTF.

This clone appeared once. This chain connects TRBV9 to TRBJ2-3, with D possibly TRBD2 on 6 matching bases. The CDR3 runs 16 residues. The V gene's germline CDR1 is SGDLS and CDR2 YYNGEE. The V and J ends lost 0 bases and 2 bases respectively, with 13 bases between them. The CDR3 DNA is TGTGCCAGCAGCGTAGGTGCCGGGACTCACACAGATACGCAGTATTTT. This codes for CASSVGAGTHTDTQYF.

The chain links TRBV5-1 to TRBJ2-3; a possible D gene is TRBD2 (5 bases). Germline CDR1 and CDR2: SGHRS and YFSETQ. The CDR3 loop spans 14 amino acids. V dropped 5 bases and J dropped 5 bases, with 15 bases sitting between them. The CDR3 nucleotides are TGCGCCAGCAGATGGGGTTTACGGGAAGATACGCAGTATTTT. Its protein product is CASRWGLREDTQYF.

This chain connects TRBV11-2 to TRBJ2-1; 9 positions agree with TRBD1. The CDR3 is made up of 14 amino acids. Germline V lookup: CDR1 SGHAT, CDR2 FQNNGV. Losses at the gene ends were 1 base for V and 8 bases for J; bases not matched to a gene: 3. CDR3 loop: CASSLAQGAHEQFF. DNA of the CDR3: TGTGCCAGCAGCTTAGCACAGGGGGCCCATGAGCAGTTCTTC.

The chain carries TRBV30 and TRBJ1-4; D is possibly TRBD1 (6 bases). CDR1 is GTSNPN and CDR2 is SVGIG in the germline V gene (reference sequence). The V end was cut by 2 bases, the J end by 8 bases, with 15 bases between. The CDR3 is 14 amino acids. The CDR3 spells CAWSLGAGSEKLFF. In DNA form, the CDR3 reads TGTGCCTGGAGTTTGGGGGCAGGGTCAGAAAAACTGTTTTTT.

This rearrangement joins TRBV28 to TRBJ2-7; D not resolved. The germline V gene has CDR1 MDHEN and CDR2 SYDVKM. The CDR3 consists of 13 residues. V was trimmed by 2 bases and J by 1 base, leaving 6 bases between them. Written as DNA, the CDR3 is TGTGCCAGCAGTTTAAGGCCATCCTACGAGCAGTACTTC. Protein product: CASSLRPSYEQYF.

V is TRBV2 and J is TRBJ1-4; D might be TRBD1 (5 bases). V was clipped by 7 bases and J by 8 bases, with 14 bases between them. This CDR3 is 13 amino acids long. CDR1 SNHLY and CDR2 FYNNEI come from the germline V gene. The CDR3 protein is CASNLGREEKLFF. In nucleotides, the CDR3 is TGTGCCAGCAACTTGGGCAGGGAGGAAAAACTGTTTTTT.

The table lists this clone with a count of one. This rearrangement joins TRBV5-4 to TRBJ2-3; 8 nucleotides agree with TRBD2. Trimming took 2 bases from V and 4 from J; bases not matched to a gene: 6. Germline CDR1 is SGHNT and CDR2 is YYREEE (reference sequence). CDR3 length: 15 residues. The CDR3 region is CASSFKREKADTQYF. The CDR3 DNA sequence: TGTGCCAGCAGCTTCAAGCGGGAGAAAGCAGATACGCAGTATTTT.

This chain's CDR3 is CASSQEWAGDYNEQFF. The CDR3 DNA reads as TGCGCCAGCAGCCAAGAATGGGCAGGGGACTACAATGAGCAGTTCTTC. The chain recombines TRBV4-3 with TRBJ2-1; TRBD1 might be the D (6 bases). The CDR3 loop spans 16 amino acids. CDR1 and CDR2 from the germline V gene are LGHNA and YSLEER. The ends were cut back, 0 bases at V and 3 bases at J, with 12 bases in the middle.

This clone appeared once. V is TRBV30 and J is TRBJ1-4, with D hard to call. From germline, CDR1 is GTSNPN and CDR2 SVGIG (reference sequence). V lost 3 bases to trimming and J lost 0 bases, with 11 bases between them. This CDR3 has 15 residues. The CDR3 region has the DNA TGTGCCTGGAGACGGACCGCTGCAACTAATGAAAAACTGTTTTTT. Protein: CAWRRTAATNEKLFF.

The CDR3 protein is CSVRAMIKSYEQYF. The CDR3 DNA reads TGCAGCGTGAGAGCGATGATAAAATCCTACGAGCAGTACTTC. The chain is built from TRBV29-1 and TRBJ2-7; D is ambiguous. V was shortened by 6 bases and J by 1 base, with 16 bases between the two germline ends. The CDR3 is 14 amino acids. Germline V gene sequence: CDR1 SQVTM, CDR2 ANQGSEA.

The chain uses TRBV15 and TRBJ1-2, with unresolved D. This CDR3 contains 13 residues. The V and J ends lost 1 base and 8 bases respectively, with 11 bases between them. Looked up from germline, CDR1 is LNHNV and CDR2 is YYDKDF (reference sequence). CDR3 in DNA: TGTGCCACCAGCAGAGCTCTCGCGGCGGGCTACACCTTC. Amino acid sequence: CATSRALAAGYTF.

This chain connects TRBV12-5 to TRBJ2-2; D gene unclear. With 7 bases removed from V and 1 base from J, the gap between germline ends came to 13 bases. Germline assignment: CDR1 LGHNT and CDR2 FRNRAP. This CDR3 is built from 15 residues. CDR3 loop: CASDSQPLNTGELFF. In DNA, the CDR3 is TGTGCTAGTGACTCACAGCCCCTGAACACCGGGGAGCTGTTTTTT.

The chain uses TRBV7-3 and TRBJ2-2; D may be TRBD2 (6 bases). Germline CDR1 reads SGHTA; CDR2 reads FQGTGA. The V end was cut by 8 bases, the J end by 6 bases, with 13 bases between. The CDR3 contains 13 residues. DNA of the CDR3: TGTGCCAGCGGAATAGCGGTCCCCGGGGAGCTGTTTTTT. This gives the protein CASGIAVPGELFF.

The V call is TRBV3-1 (or the pseudogene TRBV3-2), the J call TRBJ2-3; D possibly corresponds to TRBD2 (6 bases). Germline loops: CDR1 LGHDT, CDR2 YNNKEL (reference sequence). The V and J ends lost 0 bases and 0 bases respectively, with 25 bases between them. The CDR3 loop spans 21 amino acids. The CDR3 DNA is TGTGCCAGCAGCCAAGATCGTTTTGGGAGGCCCATCTTAACTAGCACAGATACGCAGTATTTT. Amino acids: CASSQDRFGRPILTSTDTQYF.

The chain combines TRBV29-1 with TRBJ1-1; 8 bases are a match to TRBD1. CDR1 is SQVTM and CDR2 is ANQGSEA in the germline V gene. The CDR3 runs 15 residues. The J segment lost 1 base and the V segment lost 2 bases, leaving 6 bases of the junction unmatched. CDR3 in DNA: TGCAGCGTTGAATTTCGGCAGGGGGCGAACACTGAAGCTTTCTTT. It specifies CSVEFRQGANTEAFF.

The rearrangement joins TRBV4-1 to TRBJ1-1; D call uncertain. The CDR3 covers 14 residues. Germline CDR1 is MGHRA and CDR2 is YSYEKL. The V end lost 3 bases, the J end lost 0 bases, and 8 bases lay between the germline ends. This chain's CDR3 is CASSHQRLNTEAFF. In DNA, the CDR3 is TGCGCCAGCAGCCATCAGAGACTGAACACTGAAGCTTTCTTT.

V gene TRBV21-1 combines with J gene TRBJ2-1; the table assigns TRBD1, which was not confirmed against the DNA. TRBV21-1 is described as a pseudogene. The CDR3 is 15 amino acids. CDR3 loop: CASSGKTGLSNEQFF. CDR3 coding DNA: TGTGCCAGCAGCGGAAAGACAGGGTTGAGCAATGAGCAGTTCTTC.

The V gene is TRBV14, the J gene TRBJ2-3; 8 nucleotides match TRBD2. Germline V lookup: CDR1 SGHDN, CDR2 FVKESK. The CDR3 extends over 13 amino acids. V was pared by 6 bases and J by 6 bases, with 5 bases of the junction left unmatched. This CDR3 is CASSNSGKDTQYF. CDR3 nucleotide sequence: TGTGCCAGCAGTAATAGCGGGAAGGATACGCAGTATTTT.

The chain joins TRBV5-1 to TRBJ2-5; the D is unclear. The germline V gene has CDR1 SGHRS and CDR2 YFSETQ. Trimming took 1 base from V and 6 from J, leaving 10 bases between them. The CDR3 covers 13 residues. CDR3 residues: CASSLSPSKTQYF. CDR3 bases: TGCGCCAGCAGCTTGTCGCCGTCCAAGACCCAGTACTTC. Supplemented by reference TRBV5-1 and TRBJ2-5, the full variable domain reads KAGVTQTPRYLIKTRGQQVTLSCSPISGHRSVSWYQQTPGQGLQFLFEYFSETQRNKGNFPGRFSGRQFSNSRSEMNVSTLELGDSALYLCASSLSPSKTQYFGPGTRLLVL.

The chain links TRBV10-3 to TRBJ1-1; unclear D gene. Germline loops: CDR1 ENHRY, CDR2 SYGVKD. The CDR3 totals 12 residues. The V and J ends lost 0 bases and 11 bases respectively, with 10 bases between them. CDR3 DNA: TGTGCCATCAGTGAGTCGCCCCCCAGCGCTTTCTTT. It specifies CAISESPPSAFF.

V gene TRBV7-9 combines with J gene TRBJ2-3; D call uncertain. This CDR3 comprises 13 residues. Germline CDR1 and CDR2: SEHNR and FQNEAQ (reference sequence). Trimming removed 3 bases at V and 2 bases at J, with 6 bases between. The CDR3 protein is CASSFGNTDTQYF. The DNA for the CDR3 is TGTGCCAGCAGCTTTGGGAACACAGATACGCAGTATTTT.

The CDR3 region has the DNA TGCGCCAGCAGCCGGACAGAAATGAACACTGAAGCTTTCTTT. Translation: CASSRTEMNTEAFF. This rearrangement joins TRBV5-1 to TRBJ1-1, with D possibly TRBD1 on 6 matching bases. V lost 4 bases, J lost 0 bases, and 10 bases lay in between. The CDR3 has 14 residues. CDR1 and CDR2 (germline): SGHRS, YFSETQ.

V gene TRBV5-6 combines with J gene TRBJ2-1, with TRBD2 as a possible D gene (5 bases). The V and J ends lost 4 bases and 5 bases respectively, with 13 bases between them. This CDR3 spans 14 amino acids. Germline loops: CDR1 SGHDT, CDR2 YYEEEE. CDR3 protein: CASSTKDWDNEQFF. The CDR3, as DNA: TGTGCCAGCAGCACGAAGGACTGGGACAATGAGCAGTTCTTC.

This rearrangement joins TRBV6-5 to TRBJ1-5; the D is unclear. Per the germline V gene, CDR1 is MNHEY and CDR2 is SVGAGI. This CDR3 is 14 amino acids long. V was pared by 2 bases and J by 6 bases, with 11 bases between. As DNA, the CDR3 is TGTGCCAGCAGTTACGTTAGCTGGGGTCAGCCCCAGCATTTT. Protein sequence: CASSYVSWGQPQHF.

The V gene is TRBV5-4, the J gene TRBJ1-5; D may be TRBD1 (6 bases). This CDR3 contains 11 residues. The V and J ends lost 6 bases and 14 bases respectively, with 15 bases between them. Per the germline V gene, CDR1 is SGHNT and CDR2 is YYREEE (reference sequence). In nucleotides, the CDR3 is TGTGCCAGCAACCCTACAGGGTTGAAGCATTTT. The encoded protein is CASNPTGLKHF.

The chain uses TRBV19 and TRBJ2-1; 7 bases line up with TRBD2. Looked up from germline, CDR1 is LNHDA and CDR2 is SQIVND (reference sequence). The trim removed 3 bases at V and 6 bases at J, leaving 11 bases unmatched. The CDR3 covers 16 residues. CDR3 in DNA: TGTGCCAGTAGTATCGCCCCTAGCGGATCCGGCAATGAGCAGTTCTTC. Translated: CASSIAPSGSGNEQFF.

This clone was seen a single time. The chain carries TRBV12-3 or TRBV12-4 and TRBJ2-1, with 12 positions matching TRBD1. This CDR3 contains 13 residues. V was pared by 8 bases and J by 6 bases, with 2 bases of the junction left unmatched. For the CDR3, the DNA is TGTGCCAGCCGGGGACAGGGGGCCAATGAGCAGTTCTTC. Translating it yields CASRGQGANEQFF.

The gene calls are TRBV5-6 and TRBJ1-4; 7 bases fit TRBD1. There are 15 residues in the CDR3. Germline CDR1 is SGHDT and CDR2 is YYEEEE. The ends lost 2 bases at V and 7 bases at J; junction bases unmatched: 8. CDR3: CASSLEGARGEKLFF. DNA of the CDR3: TGTGCCAGCAGCTTAGAGGGGGCGCGGGGTGAAAAACTGTTTTTT. The entire variable domain, with the rest obtained from reference TRBV5-6 and TRBJ1-4, is as follows: DAGVTQSPTHLIKTRGQQVTLRCSPKSGHDTVSWYQQALGQGPQFIFQYYEEEERQRGNFPDRFSGHQFPNYSSELNVNALLLGDSALYLCASSLEGARGEKLFFGSGTQLSVL.

The gene calls are TRBV11-3 and TRBJ2-7; 7 nucleotides agree with TRBD1. The CDR3 totals 14 residues. V trimming: 4 bases; J trimming: 2 bases; junction bases outside the gene matches: 5. Germline V CDR1 and CDR2: SGHNT, YENEEA. CDR3 amino acids: CASSSRTGTYEQYF. CDR3 DNA: TGTGCCAGCAGCTCCAGGACAGGTACCTACGAGCAGTACTTC.